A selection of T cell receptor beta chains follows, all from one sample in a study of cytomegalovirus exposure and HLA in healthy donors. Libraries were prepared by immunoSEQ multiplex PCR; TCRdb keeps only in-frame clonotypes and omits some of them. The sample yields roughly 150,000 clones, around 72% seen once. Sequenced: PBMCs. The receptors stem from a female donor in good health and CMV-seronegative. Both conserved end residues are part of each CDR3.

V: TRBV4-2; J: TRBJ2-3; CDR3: CASSRGAPGRDTQYF
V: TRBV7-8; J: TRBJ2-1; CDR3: CASRTGQGSYNEQFF
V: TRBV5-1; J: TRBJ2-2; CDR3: CASSPPYLAANTGELFF
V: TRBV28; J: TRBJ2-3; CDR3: CAAGAPSTDTQYF
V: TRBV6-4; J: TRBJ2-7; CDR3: CASILTGKTSGGHRSWF
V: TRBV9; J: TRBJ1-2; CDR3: CASSSHRGRNYGYTF
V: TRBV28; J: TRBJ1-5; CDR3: CASSWTGARSQPQHF
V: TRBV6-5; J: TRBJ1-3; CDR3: CASSYMETAGNTIYF
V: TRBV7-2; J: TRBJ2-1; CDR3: CASSRGGAAYNEQFF
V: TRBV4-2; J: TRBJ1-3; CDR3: CASSQGAGAGGNTIYF
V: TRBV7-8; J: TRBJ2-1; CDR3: CASSSAGGHEQFF
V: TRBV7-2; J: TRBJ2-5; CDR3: CASSSGGLKTQYF
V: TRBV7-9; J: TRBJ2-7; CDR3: CASSFPLSGGPEQYF
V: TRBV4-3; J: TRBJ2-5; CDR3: CASSQDVGRGETQYF
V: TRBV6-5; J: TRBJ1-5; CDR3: CASSLTVKSNQPQHF
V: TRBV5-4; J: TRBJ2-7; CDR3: CASTDRGGSYEQYF
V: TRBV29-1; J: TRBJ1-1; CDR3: CSASGTEGTEAFF
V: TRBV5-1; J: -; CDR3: CASRIAATYEQYF
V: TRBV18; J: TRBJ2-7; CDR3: CASSHWRYNYEQYF
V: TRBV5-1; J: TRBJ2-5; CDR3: CASSLGNSGETQYF
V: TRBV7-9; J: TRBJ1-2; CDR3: CASSPSGTGAPDYGYTF
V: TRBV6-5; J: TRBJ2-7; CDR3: CASSYSTSGAYEQYF
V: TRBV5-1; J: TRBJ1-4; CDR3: CASSLGGGVEEKLFF
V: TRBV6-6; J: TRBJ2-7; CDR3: CASSYSGQRVGEQYF
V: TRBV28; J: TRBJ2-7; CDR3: CASSFRTSWSYEQYF
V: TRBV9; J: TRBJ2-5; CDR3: CASSVASGGETQYF
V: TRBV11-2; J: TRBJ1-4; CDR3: CASSLALPGEGLFF
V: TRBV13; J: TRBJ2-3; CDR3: CASSELLGGDTQYF
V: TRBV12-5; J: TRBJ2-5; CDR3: CASGPGLAGRETQYF
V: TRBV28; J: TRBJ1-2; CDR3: CASSASGGYTF
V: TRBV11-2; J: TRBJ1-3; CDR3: CASGSGAISGNTIYF
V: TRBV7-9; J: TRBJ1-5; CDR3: CSSSTGNRVNQPQHF
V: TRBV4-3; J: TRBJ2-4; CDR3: CASSQGGRTSGRWGKNIQYF
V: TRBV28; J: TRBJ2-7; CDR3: CASSLLADPSYEQYF
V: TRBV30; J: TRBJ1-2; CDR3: CAWGTYGYTF
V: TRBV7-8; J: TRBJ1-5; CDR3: CASAGGRQPQHF
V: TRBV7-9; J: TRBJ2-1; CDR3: CASSLVANYEQFF
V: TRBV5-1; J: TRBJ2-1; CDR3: CASSSQAGGGYNEQFF
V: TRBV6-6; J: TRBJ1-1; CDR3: CASSYSDFETDF
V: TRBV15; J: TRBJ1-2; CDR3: CATSNGGQGWRGYTF
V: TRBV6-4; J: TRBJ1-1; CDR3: CASSPEGDMNTEAFF
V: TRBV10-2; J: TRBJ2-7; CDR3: CASSEGATYEQYF
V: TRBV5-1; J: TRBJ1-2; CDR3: CASSLSVYPGQDYGYTF
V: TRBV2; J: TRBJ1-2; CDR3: CASSEGRDGYTF
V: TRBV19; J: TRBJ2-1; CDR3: CASSQRLASWNEQFF
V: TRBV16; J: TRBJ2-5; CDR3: CASSLAGTGMETQYF